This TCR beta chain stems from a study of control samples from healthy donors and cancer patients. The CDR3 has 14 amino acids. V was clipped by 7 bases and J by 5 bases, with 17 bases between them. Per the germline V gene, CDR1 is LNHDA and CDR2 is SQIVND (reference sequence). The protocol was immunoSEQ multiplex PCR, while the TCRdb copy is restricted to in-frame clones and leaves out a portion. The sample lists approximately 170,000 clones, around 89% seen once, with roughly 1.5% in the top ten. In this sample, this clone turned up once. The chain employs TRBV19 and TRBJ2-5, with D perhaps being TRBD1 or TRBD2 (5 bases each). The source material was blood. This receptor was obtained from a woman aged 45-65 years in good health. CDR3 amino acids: CASTPTGPRETQYF. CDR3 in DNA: TGTGCCAGTACCCCAACGGGGCCGAGGGAGACCCAGTACTTC.